This T cell receptor beta chain was sequenced for a study of T cell repertoires in cytomegalovirus infection. The CDR3 sequence is 15 residues long. Looked up from germline, CDR1 is SGHKS and CDR2 is YYEKEE (reference sequence). J gave up 2 bases and V 5 bases, and 6 bases lay outside the gene matches. TCRdb ran MiXCR on the reads and lists one entry per CDR3 protein. The table lists 250,000 to 300,000 distinct CDR3 sequences, roughly 9% of them singletons. The sample consisted of PBMCs. This sequence was found in a human donor in good health (CMV status not recorded). Some clones in this sample may be carry-over from other donors' samples. The chain joins TRBV5-5 to TRBJ2-5; 10 positions match TRBD1. The CDR3 DNA is TGTGCCAGCAGACCGGGACAGGGGCCGCAAGAGACCCAGTACTTC. Its protein is CASRPGQGPQETQYF.